A single sample is the source of the 18 T cell receptor beta chains below, sequenced in a study of control samples from healthy donors and cancer patients. The assay was immunoSEQ multiplex PCR, and TCRdb's table has in-frame clones only and misses some. The sample has fewer than 70,000 clones, about 95% seen once. The material sequenced was blood. Every receptor here comes from a man aged 30 to 45 in good health.

The J gene is TRBJ2-2, the V gene TRBV30; D is perhaps TRBD2 (6 bases). CDR1 GTSNPN and CDR2 SVGIG come from the germline V gene (reference sequence). CDR3 size: 14 residues. Between the trimmed V and J ends, which lost 4 bases and 1 base, there was a span of 10 bases. In DNA form, the CDR3 reads TGTGCCTGGAACGCGGGACGGAACACCGGGGAGCTGTTTTTT. This sequence encodes CAWNAGRNTGELFF.

The rearrangement links TRBV18 to TRBJ1-1; D is possibly TRBD1 (5 bases). Germline CDR1 is KGHSH and CDR2 is LQKENI. CDR3 length: 14 amino acids. V was shortened by 1 base and J by 1 base, with 7 bases between the two germline ends. CDR3: CASSPLGTNTEAFF. The CDR3 DNA follows: TGTGCCAGCTCACCACTTGGGACGAACACTGAAGCTTTCTTT.

The chain links TRBV7-2 to TRBJ1-1, with 7 nucleotides matching TRBD1. V was pared by 1 base and J by 5 bases, with 4 bases of the junction left unmatched. Germline lookup yields CDR1 SGHTA and CDR2 FQGNSA. The CDR3 sequence is 14 residues long. CDR3 DNA: TGTGCCAGCAGCTTAGGACGACAGGGAACTGAAGCTTTCTTT. As protein: CASSLGRQGTEAFF. Full variable domain (outside the CDR3, taken from reference TRBV7-2 and TRBJ1-1): GAGVSQSPSNKVTEKGKDVELRCDPISGHTALYWYRQSLGQGLEFLIYFQGNSAPDKSGLPSDRFSAERTGGSVSTLTIQRTQQEDSAVYLCASSLGRQGTEAFFGQGTRLTVV.

The chain couples TRBV24-1 to TRBJ2-1; 11 bases line up with TRBD2. From germline, CDR1 is KGHDR and CDR2 SFDVKD. Trimming at V came to 3 bases and at J to 7 bases, leaving 22 bases not matched to a gene. This CDR3 contains 21 residues. The CDR3 DNA reads as TGTGCCACCAGTGATCCCACTAGCGGGGGAGCCACTCGAGTGGGTTTAAATGAGCAGTTCTTC. It encodes CATSDPTSGGATRVGLNEQFF.

The chain recombines TRBV5-4 with TRBJ2-7; D not resolved. V was clipped by 3 bases and J by 2 bases, with 12 bases between them. There are 14 residues in the CDR3. CDR1 is SGHNT and CDR2 is YYREEE in the germline V gene (reference sequence). CDR3 DNA sequence: TGTGCCAGCAGCTCGGAGAGAGTGACCTACGAGCAGTACTTC. Translating gives CASSSERVTYEQYF. Variable domain in full (rest from reference TRBV5-4 and TRBJ2-7): ETGVTQSPTHLIKTRGQQVTLRCSSQSGHNTVSWYQQALGQGPQFIFQYYREEENGRGNFPPRFSGLQFPNYSSELNVNALELDDSALYLCASSSERVTYEQYFGPGTRLTVT.

The V and J genes are TRBV7-9 and TRBJ1-3, with D possibly matching TRBD1 (5 bases). The CDR3 sequence is 15 residues long. Per the germline V gene, CDR1 is SEHNR and CDR2 is FQNEAQ (reference sequence). V lost 5 bases and J lost 3, with 14 bases in between. The CDR3 is CASSAGTPGGNTIYF. CDR3 bases: TGTGCCAGCAGCGCCGGGACTCCGGGTGGAAACACCATATATTTT.

J is TRBJ2-7 and V is TRBV6-5; TRBD1 might be the D (6 bases). Per germline, CDR1 MNHEY and CDR2 SVGAGI. V gave up 2 bases and J gave up 3 bases, with 8 bases separating them. The CDR3 totals 13 residues. The chain's CDR3 is CASSYVRGYEQYF. The CDR3 DNA is TGTGCCAGCAGTTACGTCAGGGGCTACGAGCAGTACTTC.

The V gene is TRBV30, the J gene TRBJ1-1; D is uncertain. Germline V gives CDR1 GTSNPN, CDR2 SVGIG (reference sequence). The CDR3 spans 13 residues. V was shortened by 0 bases and J by 7 bases, with 12 bases between the two germline ends. The CDR3 DNA reads as TGTGCCTGGAGTGTACTTACGGGGATTGAAGCTTTCTTT. This codes for CAWSVLTGIEAFF.

The chain carries TRBV5-1 and TRBJ2-3; the match to TRBD2 covers 8 bases. The CDR3 totals 16 residues. The trim removed 0 bases at V and 5 bases at J, leaving 8 bases unmatched. Per the germline V gene, CDR1 is SGHRS and CDR2 is YFSETQ. In nucleotides, the CDR3 is TGCGCCAGCAGCTTGGGCGGCCAGCGGGGGAGAGATACGCAGTATTTT. Amino acid sequence: CASSLGGQRGRDTQYF.

The V gene is TRBV11-2, the J gene TRBJ2-1; 10 bases line up with TRBD2. The ends lost 4 bases at V and 9 bases at J; junction bases unmatched: 9. Germline V gene lookup returns CDR1 SGHAT and CDR2 FQNNGV. The CDR3 length is 15 residues. The CDR3 sequence is CASSSSGGLRAEQFF. DNA of the CDR3: TGTGCCAGCAGCTCTAGCGGGGGCCTACGGGCTGAGCAGTTCTTC.

The chain couples TRBV9 to TRBJ2-3; D unclear. The CDR3 covers 12 residues. The V gene lost 3 bases and the J gene lost 2 bases, with 4 bases spanning the gap. Germline V gene lookup returns CDR1 SGDLS and CDR2 YYNGEE. CDR3 nucleotide sequence: TGTGCCAGCAGCGCCTCCACAGATACGCAGTATTTT. Translation gives CASSASTDTQYF.

The chain carries TRBV2 and TRBJ1-5; D is undetermined. The CDR3 covers 11 residues. V was trimmed by 3 bases and J by 6 bases, leaving 3 bases between them. Germline V gene data show CDR1 as SNHLY and CDR2 as FYNNEI. The CDR3 bases are TGTGCCAGCAGTGACGGTCAGCCCCAGCATTTT. As protein: CASSDGQPQHF.

The V and J genes are TRBV18 and TRBJ2-1, with no clear D. This CDR3 has 12 residues. V was clipped by 6 bases and J by 8 bases, with 11 bases between them. CDR1 is KGHSH, CDR2 LQKENI, per germline. In DNA, the CDR3 is TGTGCCAGCTCGGGGTTGGGCTATGAGCAGTTCTTC. Protein: CASSGLGYEQFF. Variable domain in full (rest from reference TRBV18 and TRBJ2-1): NAGVMQNPRHLVRRRGQEARLRCSPMKGHSHVYWYRQLPEEGLKFMVYLQKENIIDESGMPKERFSAEFPKEGPSILRIQQVVRGDSAAYFCASSGLGYEQFFGPGTRLTVL.

The chain carries TRBV19 and TRBJ1-6, with 9 bases lining up with TRBD1. This CDR3 has 16 amino acids. Germline CDR1 LNHDA, CDR2 SQIVND (reference sequence). Trimming cost V 4 bases and J 8 bases; bases outside gene matches: 9. CDR3 in amino acids: CASSNKQGANHSPLHF. The CDR3 nucleotides read TGTGCCAGTAGTAACAAACAGGGGGCGAATCATTCACCCCTCCACTTT.

This sequence joins TRBV11-3 and TRBJ2-7; D gene uncertain. This CDR3 has 13 amino acids. Germline values: CDR1 SGHNT, CDR2 YENEEA. Trimming took off 5 bases at V and 3 bases at J, with 11 bases between the two ends. CDR3 sequence (DNA): TGTGCCAGCAGCCTACAGACGGGCTACGAGCAGTACTTC. Translating gives CASSLQTGYEQYF.

The CDR3 is CASSLPGGDLRDTEAFF. Written as DNA, the CDR3 is TGTGCCAGCAGCTTGCCAGGGGGCGATTTGAGGGACACTGAAGCTTTCTTT. The chain joins TRBV5-8 to TRBJ1-1, with 8 bases that match TRBD1. Germline-derived CDR1 and CDR2 are SGHTS and YDEGEE. J lost 3 bases, V lost 1 base, and 11 bases had no gene match. The CDR3 is 17 amino acids.

The chain's CDR3 is CASRQQGDTEAFF. CDR3 sequence (DNA): TGTGCCAGCAGACAACAGGGCGACACTGAAGCTTTCTTT. The rearrangement uses TRBV6-6 and TRBJ1-1; tentative D call: TRBD1 (6 bases). Trimming removed 6 bases from V and 3 bases from J, with 11 bases in between. CDR3 length: 13 amino acids. CDR1 is MNHNY, CDR2 SVGAGI, per germline (reference sequence).

The gene calls are TRBV30 and TRBJ2-1; D is possibly TRBD2 (6 bases). The V end lost 4 bases, the J end lost 5 bases, and 18 bases lay between the germline ends. Germline CDR1 reads GTSNPN; CDR2 reads SVGIG (reference sequence). The CDR3 sequence is 15 residues long. CDR3 protein: CAWTHRGYNDNEQFF. CDR3 in DNA: TGTGCCTGGACTCATCGGGGGTACAATGACAATGAGCAGTTCTTC.